This TCR beta chain was recorded in a study of blood T cell repertoires in COVID-19. As for the study in general: Spain, Italy and the United States supplied samples that represented acute and convalescent COVID-19. PBMCs, B-cell-depleted T cells, or T cells were the source of the cDNA or gDNA that made up the material.

The J segment lost 1 base and the V segment lost 11 bases, leaving 14 bases of the junction unmatched. The CDR3 has 16 amino acids. CDR1 is KGHDR, CDR2 SFDVKD, per germline. In the original workflow: Amplified reference gene primers provided the basis for estimating nucleated cell counts. Produced via immunoSEQ multiplex PCR; TCRdb's table is partial and in-frame only. V and J calls and clone size are copied from that table; D and trimming were computed from the DNA. The sample carries fewer than 500,000 clones, around 89% recorded once. The source of this sequence is a young woman with acute or convalescent COVID-19. The sequencing sample was made of peripheral blood. The gene calls are TRBV24-1 and TRBJ1-2; 8 bases align to TRBD1. The CDR3 is CASPGVGQGGNYGYTF. The CDR3 bases are TGTGCCAGCCCTGGCGTCGGACAGGGAGGTAACTATGGCTACACCTTC.